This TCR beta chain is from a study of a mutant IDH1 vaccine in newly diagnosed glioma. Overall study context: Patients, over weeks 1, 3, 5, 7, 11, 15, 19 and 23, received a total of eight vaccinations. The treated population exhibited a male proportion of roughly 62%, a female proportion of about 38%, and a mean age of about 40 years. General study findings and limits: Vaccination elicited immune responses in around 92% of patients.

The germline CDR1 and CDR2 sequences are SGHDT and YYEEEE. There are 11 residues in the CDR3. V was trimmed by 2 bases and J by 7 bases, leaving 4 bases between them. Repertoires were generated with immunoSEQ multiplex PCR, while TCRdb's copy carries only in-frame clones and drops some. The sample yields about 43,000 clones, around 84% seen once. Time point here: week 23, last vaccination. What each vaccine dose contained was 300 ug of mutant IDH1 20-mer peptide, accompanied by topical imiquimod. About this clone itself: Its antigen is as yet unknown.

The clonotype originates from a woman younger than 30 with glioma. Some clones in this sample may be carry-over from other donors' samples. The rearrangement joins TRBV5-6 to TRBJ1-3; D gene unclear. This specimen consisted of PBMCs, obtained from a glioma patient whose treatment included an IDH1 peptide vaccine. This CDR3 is CASSFSNTIYF. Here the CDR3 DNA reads TGTGCCAGCAGCTTCTCGAACACCATATATTTT.